These T cell receptor beta chains were read from a single sample in a study of T cell responses to AZD1222 COVID-19 vaccine. The data were produced by immunoSEQ multiplex PCR, yet TCRdb's version contains in-frame clones alone and is incomplete. Among 90,000 to 95,000 clones, approximately 90% were seen once, and the ten largest hold about 20%. Here the sequenced sample was peripheral blood, taken on day 0 of AZD1222 vaccination. These receptor sequences come from an adult in good health. The CDR3 runs from the conserved cysteine through the conserved F or W. The D gene is left open where the match is weak. Expanded clones are given a class, and other clones once, few, many or no size at all.

V: TRBV4-1; size: NA; D: TRBD1; J: TRBJ1-1; DNA: TGCGCCAGCAGCCGCACCGCAGGGGGCTACGAAACCATGAACACTGAAGCTTTCTTT; CDR3: CASSRTAGGYETMNTEAFF
V: TRBV11-2; size: NA; D: NA; J: TRBJ2-7; DNA: TGTGCCAGCAGCTCGCAATTAAGCTCCTACGAGCAGTACTTC; CDR3: CASSSQLSSYEQYF
V: TRBV11-1; size: NA; D: NA; J: TRBJ2-7; DNA: TGTGCCAGCAGCCCGAGTGCCAGCTACGAGCAGTACTTC; CDR3: CASSPSASYEQYF
V: TRBV7-2; size: once; D: NA; J: TRBJ1-2; DNA: TGTGCCAGCAATTTAGTTAACGGGGGTGGAGGCTACACCTTC; CDR3: CASNLVNGGGGYTF
V: TRBV6-2/TRBV6-3; size: few; D: NA; J: TRBJ1-4; DNA: TGTGCCAGCAGTTACGGAGACCAGCGGGGGAAACTGTTTTTT; CDR3: CASSYGDQRGKLFF
V: TRBV3-1/TRBV3-2; size: NA; D: NA; J: TRBJ2-7; DNA: TGTGCCAGCAGCCCGCGACTGAGCTACGAGCAGTACTTC; CDR3: CASSPRLSYEQYF
V: TRBV19; size: NA; D: TRBD1; J: TRBJ1-1; DNA: TGTGCCAGTAGTGAACCGGGACAGGGAAGCACTGAAGCTTTCTTT; CDR3: CASSEPGQGSTEAFF
V: TRBV7-2; size: NA; D: TRBD1; J: TRBJ1-2; DNA: TGTGCCAGCAGCCTTTCAGGGGGCGGCTATGGCTACACCTTC; CDR3: CASSLSGGGYGYTF
V: TRBV4-1; size: NA; D: NA; J: TRBJ1-5; DNA: TGCGCCAGCAGCCAAGTGGATTCGGGAAATCAGCCCCAGCATTTT; CDR3: CASSQVDSGNQPQHF
V: TRBV27; size: NA; D: NA; J: TRBJ1-5; DNA: TGTGCCAGCAGTACAGGGCGCAATCAGCCCCAGCATTTT; CDR3: CASSTGRNQPQHF
V: TRBV4-2; size: once; D: TRBD2; J: TRBJ2-2; DNA: TGTGCCAGCAGCCAAGCGGGGAGCGGGGGCCATACCGGGGAGCTGTTTTTT; CDR3: CASSQAGSGGHTGELFF
V: TRBV7-2; size: NA; D: NA; J: TRBJ2-3; DNA: TGTGCCAGCAGCTTGTCCCAGACGCGAACAGATACGCAGTATTTT; CDR3: CASSLSQTRTDTQYF